This T cell receptor beta chain came from a study of T cells in Graves' hyperthyroidism and ophthalmopathy. Study results and limitations: Among thyroid clonotypes expanded above 0.001, most also appeared in blood.

The CDR3 totals 13 residues. Germline CDR1 reads GTSNPN; CDR2 reads SVGIG (reference sequence). Trimming took off 0 bases at V and 15 bases at J, with 18 bases between the two ends. This clonotype appeared many times. The antigen is not known. Using RNA transcripts as the source, TCR beta CDR3 regions were amplified. HTBI primers were used for first-round RT-PCR of the TCR CDR3. TCRdb itself ran the multiplex PCR reads through MiXCR, one entry per CDR3 protein. The sample shows about 420,000 distinct CDR3 sequences, around a sixth of them seen only once. The rearrangement joins TRBV30 to TRBJ2-1; tentatively, D is TRBD1 or TRBD2 (5 bases each). The TCR comes from a woman in her late teens or twenties with Graves' hyperthyroidism. Sequenced input: blood. The DNA of the CDR3 is TGTGCCTGGAGTGTACGAGGGGTTCACCCCGGGTTCTTC. Translated, it gives CAWSVRGVHPGFF. The full variable domain, its missing parts supplied by reference TRBV30 and TRBJ2-1, is SQTIHQWPATLVQPVGSPLSLECTVEGTSNPNLYWYRQAAGRGLQLLFYSVGIGQISSEVPQNLSASRPQDRQFILSSKKLLLSDSGFYLCAWSVRGVHPGFFGPGTRLTVL.